This T cell receptor beta chain was sequenced for a study of cytomegalovirus exposure and HLA in healthy donors. Study conclusions and caveats: Association of a missense DCLRE1C variant with TCR beta V- and J-gene trimming was reported in a later analysis.

The V segment lost 3 bases and the J segment 2 bases; nucleotides outside the gene matches: 4. The germline V gene has CDR1 GTSNPN and CDR2 SVGIG (reference sequence). This CDR3 has 14 amino acids. Amplification used 60 Vbeta primers and 13 Jbeta primers. Sequenced by immunoSEQ multiplex PCR; TCRdb stores in-frame clones only, minus some. The sample shows 200,000 to 300,000 clones, 70% to 90% of them seen only once. This clone was recorded once. Antigen unknown. The V gene is TRBV30, the J gene TRBJ2-3, with 8 bases identical to TRBD2. The clonotype comes from a middle-aged woman in good health and CMV-seropositive. Sequences were obtained from PBMCs. The CDR3 reads CAWRPAGVTDTQYF. The CDR3 DNA follows: TGTGCCTGGAGACCAGCGGGAGTCACAGATACGCAGTATTTT.